The sequence of this T cell receptor beta chain was determined in a study of T cells after yellow fever vaccination (dated by TCRdb to the late 2010s). Regarding the research as a whole: Libraries from fractions with low cell numbers were prepared with the SMART-Seq v4 Ultra Low Input RNA kit. To follow T-cell clones before and after primary and booster YFV17D yellow fever vaccination, bulk TCR alpha and beta repertoires were sequenced over time. Two healthy male donors, one aged 18 to 30 and one aged 30 to 39 years, were included in the cohort. Blood samples were taken at several timepoints before and after primary and secondary immunization, and bulk PBMC replicates and cell subsets were isolated. General conclusions and limits of the study: The study included only two donors, which limits how far the findings can be generalized. A small fraction of clonotypes showed up in both the CD4 and CD8 compartments, probably as a result of convergent recombination. The secondary T-cell response was weaker than the primary response but faster, peaking on day 5 instead of day 15. Computational filtering was needed because FACS-sorted repertoires could contain abundant contaminating clonotypes from the bulk population. Most clones expanded after primary vaccination (around 97% of CD4 and 80% to 90% of CD8) were re-detected after the booster, suggesting that broad memory maintenance occurred.

Trimming at the junction amounts to 5 bases on V and 4 bases on J, and the germline ends lie 17 bases apart. The CDR3 holds 16 amino acids from the cysteine to the phenylalanine. Solely the CDR3 DNA is kept, with 48 bases framed from the first base. The germline V gene gives CDR1 as MNHEY and CDR2 as SVGEGT. The listed sequencing device is Illumina NovaSeq 6000. TCR cDNA was made using 5'RACE template switching, a step that added a universal primer site and unique molecular identifiers. Priming of cDNA synthesis was performed from both the TCR alpha and TCR beta constant segments. Two PCR steps were used to amplify libraries, with sample barcodes and sequencing adapters being added in the second step. Libraries were sequenced on Illumina HiSeq 2500 (2x100 bp) or NovaSeq (2x150 bp). Turning to the authors' computational methods: Reads were demultiplexed and collapsed into UMI consensus sequences with MIGEC, and V(D)J alignment was performed with MiXCR. Vaccine-responding clonotypes were defined with edgeR using replicate PBMC samples, requiring FDR below 0.01 and a log2 fold change above 5 up to day 15. Bulk clonotypes were assigned CD4 or CD8 identity according to which sequenced CD4 or CD8 repertoire held them at higher abundance. TCRdb trimmed public reads at Q25 via fastp, called clones via MiXCR and kept in-frame beta chains. Identical CDR3 proteins give one entry, which carries the most common genes and DNA. TCRdb's processing, not the authors' own work, is the source of the V and J calls. The sample table shows about 320,000 distinct CDR3 sequences, and around 4.4% are seen once. The leading ten clones occupy 15% to 20% of the sample.

The meaning of the sample's treatment or condition label: live attenuated yellow fever vaccine strain. At every blood-draw timepoint, two biological replicates of bulk PBMCs were collected. A standard Ficoll-Paque protocol was used to isolate PBMCs from peripheral blood. RNA was extracted with TriZol from bulk PBMCs, CD4 and CD8 fractions, and dextramer-positive and dextramer-negative fractions. This clonotype occurred many times. Its cognate antigen has yet to be identified. No base qualities exist here, and no much larger clone lies one base off it. Recombination linked TRBV6-2 or TRBV6-3 to TRBJ2-2, with TRBD2 tentatively as D gene (7 bases match). Sequencing used PBMCs, obtained 15 days after the yellow fever booster vaccination. This TCR was sampled from a man in his late teens or twenties who received the YFV17D yellow fever vaccine. The CDR3 protein is CASSRGWRGLTGELFF. The nucleotide sequence reads as follows: TGTGCCAGCAGTAGGGGTTGGCGGGGGCTCACCGGGGAGCTGTTTTTT.